Presented here are 22 T cell receptor beta chains from one specimen sequenced in a study of blood T cells in healthy people across ages. Through a sample-barcoded 5' primer and a J-beta primer mix, a second PCR was run for roughly 7 to 11 cycles. TCRdb reprocessed the 5' RACE reads with MiXCR, giving one entry per CDR3 protein. The sample has over 1,300,000 distinct CDR3 sequences, around 55% seen once. The sample comprised blood. The receptors originated from a man aged 18 to 30 in good health.

The chain combines TRBV25-1 with TRBJ2-5; 9 positions agree with TRBD1. Germline CDR1 and CDR2: MGHDK and SYGVNS. Trimming removed 3 bases from V and 11 bases from J; junction bases left unmatched: 10. The CDR3 spans 14 residues. The DNA for the CDR3 is TGTGCCAGCAGTGAGGGGGGACAGGGAGACGGGCAGTACTTC. Amino acids: CASSEGGQGDGQYF.

This clonotype was seen at least ten times. The chain couples TRBV29-1 to TRBJ2-7; TRBD1 is a possible D gene (5 bases). Trimming left V 4 bases short and J 0 bases short, with 10 bases between. The CDR3 is 13 amino acids. Germline CDR1 and CDR2: SQVTM and ANQGSEA. DNA for the CDR3: TGCAGCGTTGTGACAGTTTACTCCTACGAGCAGTACTTC. It yields the protein CSVVTVYSYEQYF.

The chain uses TRBV12-3 or TRBV12-4 and TRBJ2-7; a weak D match, TRBD1 (6 bases). The germline V and J ends were trimmed by 5 bases and 2 bases, with 19 bases remaining between them. The CDR3 sequence is 16 residues long. The CDR3 nucleotides read TGTGCCAGCAGTCCCCAGTGGGGCAGGGGAGCCTACGAGCAGTACTTC. This codes for CASSPQWGRGAYEQYF.

This clonotype has a handful of counts. The chain couples TRBV7-9 to TRBJ2-1; D not certain. From germline, CDR1 is SEHNR and CDR2 FQNEAQ (reference sequence). V lost 4 bases to trimming and J lost 10 bases, with 20 bases between them. This CDR3 region has 15 residues. In DNA form, the CDR3 reads TGTGCCAGCAGCTCCCTTACGGTTAGGGTTTGGGAGCAGTTCTTC. This sequence encodes CASSSLTVRVWEQFF.

This chain joins TRBV12-3 or TRBV12-4 and TRBJ1-1; tentative D call: TRBD1 (5 bases). This CDR3 has 13 amino acids. Trimming removed 8 bases from V and 4 bases from J, with 14 bases in between. The CDR3 DNA sequence: TGTGCCAGCGGGGATGTGGGGGGCACTGAAGCTTTCTTT. Protein: CASGDVGGTEAFF.

The chain uses TRBV6-1 and TRBJ2-5, with 7 positions matching TRBD1. With V trimmed by 2 bases and J by 1 base, 7 bases remained unmatched. This CDR3 contains 16 residues. Germline V CDR1 and CDR2: MNHNS, SASEGT. This chain's CDR3 is CASSESSGTVQETQYF. The CDR3 DNA reads as TGTGCCAGCAGTGAATCCTCGGGGACAGTCCAAGAGACCCAGTACTTC.

The gene calls are TRBV7-2 and TRBJ1-1; D not certain. The CDR3 extends over 12 amino acids. From germline, CDR1 is SGHTA and CDR2 FQGNSA. V was pared by 1 base and J by 11 bases, with 11 bases between. CDR3 residues: CASSLGIWRAFF. The DNA for the CDR3 is TGTGCCAGCAGCTTAGGGATCTGGAGGGCTTTCTTT.

The rearrangement links TRBV20-1 to TRBJ2-3, with 9 nucleotides matching TRBD1. V was pared by 0 bases and J by 3 bases, with 7 bases of the junction left unmatched. CDR3 length: 16 amino acids. The germline gives CDR1 DFQATT, CDR2 SNEGSKA (reference sequence). The CDR3 loop reads CSARDPDRGITDTQYF. The CDR3 DNA reads TGCAGTGCTAGAGACCCCGACAGGGGGATAACAGATACGCAGTATTTT.

V gene TRBV6-5 combines with J gene TRBJ2-7, with D possibly being TRBD2 (5 bases). The length of the CDR3 is 15 residues. V was trimmed by 6 bases and J by 4 bases, leaving 19 bases between them. CDR1 is MNHEY, CDR2 SVGAGI, per germline. The CDR3 DNA sequence: TGTGCCAGCAGGCCCGGGGATTTAGGAGTTTACGAGCAGTACTTC. The encoded protein is CASRPGDLGVYEQYF.

Only a few counts were recorded for this clonotype. V and J are TRBV5-6 and TRBJ1-2, with D unresolved. Trimming removed 1 base at V and 4 bases at J, with 8 bases between. CDR1 is SGHDT and CDR2 is YYEEEE in the germline V gene. The CDR3 loop spans 13 amino acids. This CDR3 is CASSLRQTYGYTF. The CDR3 coding sequence is TGTGCCAGCAGCTTGCGCCAGACCTATGGCTACACCTTC.

The rearrangement links TRBV4-1 to TRBJ1-5; 7 bases map to TRBD1. The CDR3 runs 17 residues. Germline V gene sequence: CDR1 MGHRA, CDR2 YSYEKL. V shed 1 base and J 0 bases; nucleotides not matched to a gene: 6. The DNA for the CDR3 is TGCGCCAGCAGCCAAGTAATGGGACAGCCTAGCAATCAGCCCCAGCATTTT. This gives the protein CASSQVMGQPSNQPQHF.

This clonotype was observed a few times. This sequence joins TRBV29-1 and TRBJ2-7; a possible D gene is TRBD1 (6 bases). Germline V lookup: CDR1 SQVTM, CDR2 ANQGSEA. This CDR3 comprises 12 residues. The V and J ends lost 2 bases and 6 bases respectively, with 11 bases between them. CDR3 nucleotides: TGCAGCGTTGAAAGGGACAATTTCGAGCAGTACTTC. It encodes CSVERDNFEQYF.

With regard to this clonotype: It is likely a read error, because the conserved phenylalanine at the end of the CDR3 is missing. This chain links TRBV27 with TRBJ2-4, with D perhaps TRBD1 or TRBD2 (5 bases each). The CDR3 is 16 residues long. CDR1 and CDR2 (germline): MNHEY, SMNVEV (reference sequence). Trimming cost V 5 bases and J 13 bases, with 27 bases left between them. CDR3 residues: CASSPLGDGAYNEQYL. The CDR3 bases are TGTGCCAGCAGTCCACTGGGGGATGGGGCCTACAATGAGCAGTACCTC.

The table lists this clonotype with a few counts. The chain has TRBV20-1 and TRBJ2-7, with D unclear. CDR3 length: 13 amino acids. Germline CDR1 reads DFQATT; CDR2 reads SNEGSKA (reference sequence). Deletions cut 0 bases from V and 3 bases from J, with 9 bases between. The CDR3 reads CSAREGSRYEQYF. The CDR3 DNA sequence: TGCAGTGCTAGAGAAGGATCACGCTACGAGCAGTACTTC.

The V and J genes are TRBV11-2 and TRBJ1-2; 8 bases are a match to TRBD1. V shed 5 bases, J shed 3 bases, and the junction held 14 bases outside the gene matches. Per the germline V gene, CDR1 is SGHAT and CDR2 is FQNNGV. The CDR3 spans 17 residues. The CDR3 spells CASSRINQGALDYGYTF. The CDR3 DNA is TGTGCCAGCAGCCGAATCAATCAGGGGGCTCTTGACTATGGCTACACCTTC.

J is TRBJ2-5 and V is TRBV29-1, with 10 nucleotides matching TRBD1. This CDR3 contains 14 residues. V shed 3 bases, J shed 5 bases, and the junction held 6 bases outside the gene matches. Germline-derived CDR1 and CDR2 are SQVTM and ANQGSEA. CDR3 sequence: CSVDGTGDEETQYF. CDR3 nucleotides: TGCAGCGTTGACGGGACAGGGGATGAGGAGACCCAGTACTTC.

V gene TRBV6-1 combines with J gene TRBJ2-1; D might be TRBD2 (6 bases). In germline, CDR1 is MNHNS, CDR2 SASEGT. Deletions cut 4 bases from V and 6 bases from J, with 13 bases between. CDR3 size: 14 residues. The CDR3 loop is CASSGIGGSNEQFF. CDR3 in DNA: TGTGCCAGCAGTGGAATCGGAGGGAGCAATGAGCAGTTCTTC.

In this sample, this clonotype turned up a few times. V is TRBV6-5 and J is TRBJ2-3; 8 nucleotides match TRBD2. The V gene end was trimmed by 4 bases and the J gene end by 5 bases; junction bases not matched to a gene: 2. The CDR3 is 13 residues long. Germline V gene sequence: CDR1 MNHEY, CDR2 SVGAGI. CDR3: CASSWLAGDTQYF. The CDR3, as DNA: TGTGCCAGCAGTTGGCTAGCGGGAGATACGCAGTATTTT.

The V gene is TRBV20-1, the J gene TRBJ1-5; 8 bases fit TRBD1. The germline gives CDR1 DFQATT, CDR2 SNEGSKA (reference sequence). The V and J ends lost 6 bases and 5 bases, in that order; junction bases with no gene match: 6. The CDR3 totals 13 residues. The chain's CDR3 is CSARDRNHQPQHF. DNA of the CDR3: TGCAGTGCACGGGACAGGAACCATCAGCCCCAGCATTTT.

The sample holds a few counts of this clonotype. The CDR3 coding sequence is TGTGCCAGCAGCCAAGTCGGGACAATCAGAGCTTTCTTT. It is translated as CASSQVGTIRAFF. V is TRBV3-1 and J is TRBJ1-1, with D perhaps matching TRBD1 (6 bases). Looked up from germline, CDR1 is LGHDT and CDR2 is YNNKEL (reference sequence). The CDR3 runs to 13 residues. With 1 base removed from V and 10 bases from J, the gap between germline ends came to 13 bases.

Only a few counts were recorded for this clonotype. The chain recombines TRBV6-2 or TRBV6-3 with TRBJ1-5, with a weak D call TRBD1 (5 bases). The CDR3 consists of 14 residues. The V gene's germline CDR1 is MNHEY and CDR2 SVGEGT. Deletions cut 5 bases from V and 1 base from J, with 9 bases between. The CDR3 DNA follows: TGTGCCAGCAGTAAGGGGAGGAGCAATCAGCCCCAGCATTTT. Encoded protein: CASSKGRSNQPQHF.

The V gene is TRBV5-1, the J gene TRBJ2-1; a weak D match, TRBD1 (6 bases). CDR1 is SGHRS and CDR2 is YFSETQ in the germline V gene. The CDR3 is 15 amino acids. Deletions cut 2 bases from V and 3 bases from J, with 12 bases between. CDR3 sequence (DNA): TGCGCCAGCAGCTTATATTTGGACAGCTACAATGAGCAGTTCTTC. Its translation is CASSLYLDSYNEQFF.